This T cell receptor (beta chain) was recorded in a study of blood T cells in healthy people across ages. Study results and caveats: Measured against age, TCR beta diversity per million T cells decreased in a roughly linear manner.

Together with a sample-barcoded 5' primer, a J-beta primer mix was included in a second PCR lasting about 7 to 11 cycles. Using its own MiXCR run on the 5' RACE reads, TCRdb lists one record per CDR3 protein. The repertoire holds around 1,000,000 distinct CDR3 sequences, with 20% to 25% as singletons. Concerning this clonotype itself: What it binds is unknown.

These same records also appear under a second study, on T cells of mothers and their children. Per that study: Mother-child pairs who were related displayed a slightly higher overlap than unrelated pairs, a difference that was non-significant.

The clonotype was recovered from a girl aged 2 to 10 in good health. The sequenced sample was blood.

In DNA, the CDR3 is TGTGCCAGCAGGGTTAGCGGGGGTTCCTACGAGCAGTACTTC. It is translated as CASRVSGGSYEQYF. The chain recombines TRBV6-5 with TRBJ2-7; TRBD2 agrees at 9 bases. The CDR3 has 14 amino acids. CDR1 is MNHEY, CDR2 SVGAGI, per germline. Trimming removed 6 bases from V and 1 base from J; junction bases left unmatched: 4.